This T cell receptor beta chain was identified in a study of CD8 T cell repertoires and HIV-1 epitope variants. Notes on the study in general: Six of nine antigen-specific clonotypes appeared cross-reactive to autologous or escape variants.

On this clone itself: The antigen is not known.

V lost 6 bases and J lost 3, with 12 bases in between. Germline lookup yields CDR1 LNHNV and CDR2 YYDKDF (reference sequence). This CDR3 contains 14 residues. Here immunoSEQ multiplex PCR was the method, and the copy in TCRdb shows in-frame clones only, minus some. The sample includes a few thousand clones, about 60% of them seen just once. This chain links TRBV15 with TRBJ2-1; no clear D. Input material: cultured CD8+ T cells derived from PBMCs. The clonotype was recovered from a male donor with HIV. The CDR3 nucleotides are TGTGCCACCAGGACCGCTTTGGGCTACAATGAGCAGTTCTTC. Its translation: CATRTALGYNEQFF. The full variable domain, rest sourced from reference TRBV15 and TRBJ2-1, is DAMVIQNPRYQVTQFGKPVTLSCSQTLNHNVMYWYQQKSSQAPKLLFHYYDKDFNNEADTPDNFQSRRPNTSFCFLDIRSPGLGDTAMYLCATRTALGYNEQFFGPGTRLTVL.